These 6 T cell receptor beta chains originate from one sample sequenced in a study of lymphopenia after photon versus proton radiotherapy. Repertoires were generated with immunoSEQ multiplex PCR, while TCRdb's copy carries only in-frame clones and drops some. The sample consists of approximately 65,000 clones, 87% of them appearing once. Specimen: peripheral blood, collected from a patient treated with proton-based radiotherapy. These receptor sequences come from a man of 80 years or more with esophageal cancer.

The CDR3 DNA reads TGTGCCTCCGGACAGGGGAGGGCTTTCTTT. Translation: CASGQGRAFF. The genes are TRBV30 and TRBJ1-1; 9 bases align to TRBD1. The CDR3 has 10 residues. The germline CDR1 and CDR2 sequences are GTSNPN and SVGIG (reference sequence). The trim removed 7 bases at V and 11 bases at J, leaving 5 bases unmatched.

The chain links TRBV30 to TRBJ1-3, with D unclear. V lost 5 bases to trimming and J lost 4 bases, with 15 bases between them. The CDR3 length is 14 residues. From germline, CDR1 is GTSNPN and CDR2 SVGIG (reference sequence). The DNA of the CDR3 is TGTGCCTGGTATTCATCTTTGGGGGGAAACACCATATATTTT. This codes for CAWYSSLGGNTIYF. The variable domain in full, completed from reference TRBV30 and TRBJ1-3, reads SQTIHQWPATLVQPVGSPLSLECTVEGTSNPNLYWYRQAAGRGLQLLFYSVGIGQISSEVPQNLSASRPQDRQFILSSKKLLLSDSGFYLCAWYSSLGGNTIYFGEGSWLTVV.

In this sample, this clone turned up once. J is TRBJ2-1 and V is TRBV5-1; no reliable D call. This CDR3 spans 16 amino acids. Trimming took off 0 bases at V and 6 bases at J, with 16 bases between the two ends. The germline gives CDR1 SGHRS, CDR2 YFSETQ. The CDR3 DNA follows: TGCGCCAGCAGCTTGGAACTCTTGCGGCGACCCAATGAGCAGTTCTTC. Translating it yields CASSLELLRRPNEQFF. The whole variable domain, filled in from reference TRBV5-1 and TRBJ2-1, reads KAGVTQTPRYLIKTRGQQVTLSCSPISGHRSVSWYQQTPGQGLQFLFEYFSETQRNKGNFPGRFSGRQFSNSRSEMNVSTLELGDSALYLCASSLELLRRPNEQFFGPGTRLTVL.

This clone was observed a single time. The rearrangement uses TRBV7-6 and TRBJ1-5, with D tentatively TRBD1 (5 bases). The ends were cut back, 4 bases at V and 2 bases at J, with 9 bases in the middle. Germline V lookup: CDR1 SGHVS, CDR2 FNYEAQ. This CDR3 contains 14 residues. This chain's CDR3 is CASSSRGGNQPQHF. The CDR3 bases are TGTGCCAGCAGCTCGAGGGGTGGCAATCAGCCCCAGCATTTT. The full variable domain, in which reference TRBV7-6 and TRBJ1-5 provide the parts outside the CDR3, is GAGVSQSPRYKVTKRGQDVALRCDPISGHVSLYWYRQALGQGPEFLTYFNYEAQQDKSGLPNDRFSAERPEGSISTLTIQRTEQRDSAMYRCASSSRGGNQPQHFGDGTRLSIL.

V is TRBV5-1 and J is TRBJ2-1; tentative D call: TRBD2 (5 bases). V was cut by 5 bases and J by 0 bases, with 18 bases left in between. This CDR3 contains 17 residues. CDR1 SGHRS and CDR2 YFSETQ come from the germline V gene. CDR3 coding DNA: TGCGCCAGCAGACTCCGGGGTGAAACTAGCTCCTACAATGAGCAGTTCTTC. Its translation is CASRLRGETSSYNEQFF.

This clone was found once. The chain links TRBV27 to TRBJ1-2; 9 bases align to TRBD1. CDR1 is MNHEY and CDR2 is SMNVEV in the germline V gene (reference sequence). There are 15 residues in the CDR3. Unmatched junction bases numbered 5, after V lost 4 bases and J lost 2 bases. The CDR3 region has the DNA TGTGCCAGCAGTTCTGCGGGACAGGGAAACTATGGCTACACCTTC. Encoded protein: CASSSAGQGNYGYTF.